A single sample gave rise to the 30 T cell receptor beta chains below, sequenced in a study of naive and memory T cell subsets. An equimolar mix of two oligonucleotides served as the beta constant-region primer for TRBC1 and TRBC2. Nested alpha and beta constant-region primers with the SP2 primer drove four PCR rounds on ligated cDNA. MiXCR, applied by TCRdb to the UMI-ligation and nested PCR reads, yields one record per CDR3 protein. The data show around 93,000 distinct CDR3 sequences, 10% to 12% seen once. Findings and caveats of the study: Possibly reflecting memory cells re-expressing CD45RA, a few larger clonotypes occurred in naive repertoires, especially CD8.

These TCRs' antigens remain unknown. The material sequenced was naive CD4+ T cells from blood. These TCRs come from a human donor in good health.

This clonotype has more than one count but fewer than ten. This chain uses TRBV18 with TRBJ1-6; 8 nucleotides align to TRBD1. The CDR3 totals 16 residues. After removal of 2 bases from V and 7 bases from J, the junction contained 7 bases not matched to a gene. Germline CDR1 and CDR2: KGHSH and LQKENI. The CDR3 is CASSPFSTGGNSPLHF. The DNA of the CDR3 is TGTGCCAGCTCACCATTCTCCACAGGGGGGAATTCACCCCTCCACTTT.

Many counts were recorded for this clonotype. CDR3 coding DNA: TGCAGTGCTAGTCTGGAGGGCTCTAGCTATAATTCACCCCTCCACTTT. It specifies CSASLEGSSYNSPLHF. The chain recombines TRBV20-1 with TRBJ1-6; D not certain. The CDR3 is made up of 16 amino acids. Germline CDR1 reads DFQATT; CDR2 reads SNEGSKA (reference sequence). Trimming shortened V by 3 bases and J by 3 bases, and 15 bases separated the two germline ends.

This clonotype was seen many times. This chain links TRBV7-3 with TRBJ1-5; D gene ambiguous. The CDR3 runs 13 residues. Trimming took 5 bases from V and 3 from J, leaving 8 bases between them. Per the germline V gene, CDR1 is SGHTA and CDR2 is FQGTGA. The CDR3 DNA reads as TGTGCCAGCAGCGAGGATTTCAATCAGCCCCAGCATTTT. Translation gives CASSEDFNQPQHF.

This CDR3 reads CASSLGRRDTQYF. In nucleotides, the CDR3 is TGTGCCAGCAGTTTAGGACGAAGAGATACGCAGTATTTT. The chain links TRBV28 to TRBJ2-3, with unresolved D. The CDR3 spans 13 residues. Between the trimmed V and J ends, which lost 2 bases and 5 bases, there was a span of 8 bases. The V gene's germline CDR1 is MDHEN and CDR2 SYDVKM.

This chain connects TRBV19 to TRBJ2-3; D not resolved. V shed 3 bases and J shed 4 bases, with 8 bases lying between them. CDR3 length: 13 amino acids. In germline, CDR1 is LNHDA, CDR2 SQIVND (reference sequence). The CDR3 loop reads CASSIQTPDTQYF. The CDR3 nucleotides are TGTGCCAGTAGTATCCAGACCCCAGATACGCAGTATTTT.

J is TRBJ1-4 and V is TRBV7-2; the D is unclear. CDR1 is SGHTA and CDR2 is FQGNSA in the germline V gene. CDR3 length: 13 residues. The CDR3 coding sequence is TGTGTCACAGACGGGCCCGGCAGTGAAAAACTGTTTTTT. Protein product: CVTDGPGSEKLFF.

With respect to this clonotype: A read error may explain this, as a much larger clone is one base away. The chain has TRBV21-1 and TRBJ2-1; whether TRBD1, the table's D call, matches the DNA was not checked. TRBV21-1 is a pseudogene segment. This CDR3 has 15 amino acids. The CDR3 loop is CASSPRSTSHNEQFF. CDR3 DNA: TGTGCCAGCAGCCCCCGGTCAACGAGTCACAATGAGCAGTTCTTC.

V usage is TRBV28 and J usage is TRBJ1-4, with a tentative D call TRBD1 (5 bases). Trimming left V 5 bases short and J 17 bases short, with 18 bases between. Germline assignment: CDR1 MDHEN and CDR2 SYDVKM. The CDR3 sequence is 12 residues long. CDR3 sequence: CASSPVGARGFF. CDR3 nucleotide sequence: TGTGCCAGCAGTCCCGTTGGGGCGCGGGGTTTTTTT.

This clonotype was found a few times. CDR3 sequence (DNA): TGTGCCACCAGCAGGGAACCTAAGAGGGGGGGTACAGATACGCAGTATTTT. Protein sequence: CATSREPKRGGTDTQYF. V gene TRBV15 combines with J gene TRBJ2-3; maybe TRBD2 (7 bases). V was trimmed by 3 bases and J by 3 bases, leaving 19 bases between them. This CDR3 comprises 17 residues. Germline-derived CDR1 and CDR2 are LNHNV and YYDKDF (reference sequence).

CDR3 sequence reads: CAGGLAVASGANVLTF. The CDR3 bases are TGTGCCGGCGGACTAGCGGTGGCCTCTGGGGCCAACGTCCTGACTTTC. This rearrangement joins TRBV12-3 or TRBV12-4 to TRBJ2-6; 10 nucleotides agree with TRBD2. The V gene end was trimmed by 11 bases and the J gene end by 0 bases; junction bases not matched to a gene: 7. The CDR3 loop spans 16 amino acids.

This clonotype came up a few times. V is TRBV28 and J is TRBJ2-2; 7 bases align to TRBD1. CDR3 length: 15 residues. From germline, CDR1 is MDHEN and CDR2 SYDVKM. The J segment lost 1 base and the V segment lost 6 bases, leaving 5 bases of the junction unmatched. Here the CDR3 reads CASRGQHLNTGELFF. The CDR3 DNA follows: TGTGCCAGCAGGGGACAGCATCTGAACACCGGGGAGCTGTTTTTT.

The V and J genes are TRBV20-1 and TRBJ1-1; D is uncertain. The CDR3 has 17 residues. Per the germline V gene, CDR1 is DFQATT and CDR2 is SNEGSKA (reference sequence). Trimming shortened V by 0 bases and J by 0 bases, and 17 bases separated the two germline ends. This chain's CDR3 is CSARDSHRGSMNTEAFF. CDR3 bases: TGCAGTGCTAGAGATTCTCATCGTGGCAGCATGAACACTGAAGCTTTCTTT.

The chain is built from TRBV7-8 and TRBJ2-1; tentative D call: TRBD2 (5 bases). Looked up from germline, CDR1 is SGHVS and CDR2 is FQNEAQ. Trimming stripped 4 bases from V and 8 bases from J, with 21 bases between. CDR3 length: 16 amino acids. The CDR3 is CASSSKGLTVRDEQFF. CDR3 in DNA: TGTGCCAGCAGCTCTAAGGGTCTGACCGTGAGGGATGAGCAGTTCTTC.

There are many counts of this clonotype. The chain links TRBV12-3 or TRBV12-4 to TRBJ2-1, with no clear D. V shed 3 bases and J shed 6 bases, with 9 bases lying between them. The CDR3 loop spans 13 amino acids. This CDR3 reads CASSFGLINEQFF. Written as DNA, the CDR3 is TGTGCCAGCAGTTTTGGGCTGATCAATGAGCAGTTCTTC.

The chain has TRBV20-1 and TRBJ1-4, with 9 bases that match TRBD1. The CDR3 has 13 residues. Germline CDR1 reads DFQATT; CDR2 reads SNEGSKA (reference sequence). Germline trimming cut 6 bases from V and 6 bases from J; bases unmatched to any gene: 5. This CDR3 reads CSAGGQGDEKLFF. In nucleotides, the CDR3 is TGCAGTGCAGGGGGACAGGGTGATGAAAAACTGTTTTTT.

A few counts support this clonotype. The chain joins TRBV4-2 to TRBJ2-1, with TRBD2 identical over 7 bases. CDR1 and CDR2 (germline): LGHNA, YNFKEQ. J gave up 2 bases and V 4 bases, and 5 bases lay outside the gene matches. The CDR3 extends over 15 amino acids. The CDR3 DNA reads TGTGCCAGCAGCCGCCCGGGACTACCCTACAATGAGCAGTTCTTC. This codes for CASSRPGLPYNEQFF.

This clonotype came up many times. The chain joins TRBV27 to TRBJ1-1; D is undetermined. CDR1 and CDR2 from the germline V gene are MNHEY and SMNVEV (reference sequence). Trimming cost V 3 bases and J 3 bases, with 8 bases left between them. CDR3 length: 13 amino acids. In DNA form, the CDR3 reads TGTGCCAGCAGTTTGAGGTCCTACACTGAAGCTTTCTTT. The encoded protein is CASSLRSYTEAFF.

This rearrangement joins TRBV12-3 or TRBV12-4 to TRBJ2-7; D gene ambiguous. The V end lost 6 bases, the J end lost 6 bases, and 12 bases lay between the germline ends. The CDR3 runs to 12 residues. This chain's CDR3 is CASSSLVVEQYF. The CDR3 region has the DNA TGTGCCAGCAGCTCTCTTGTAGTCGAGCAGTACTTC.

V is TRBV28 and J is TRBJ1-1, with D possibly TRBD1 on 5 matching bases. This CDR3 spans 14 amino acids. The V gene's germline CDR1 is MDHEN and CDR2 SYDVKM. The V end was cut by 4 bases, the J end by 10 bases, with 19 bases between. The CDR3 region is CASSSGGGRLVAFF. In DNA, the CDR3 is TGTGCCAGCAGTTCTGGGGGGGGGAGGCTCGTAGCTTTCTTT.

In this sample, this clonotype turned up a few times. The chain is built from TRBV6-2 or TRBV6-3 and TRBJ1-5; the D is unclear. Trimming cost V 7 bases and J 2 bases, with 18 bases left between them. Germline V gene lookup returns CDR1 MNHEY and CDR2 SVGEGT. This CDR3 is built from 16 residues. CDR3 amino acids: CASKLILGMGNQPQHF. The CDR3 coding sequence is TGTGCCAGCAAACTCATTCTCGGTATGGGCAATCAGCCCCAGCATTTT.

The chain carries TRBV7-9 and TRBJ2-3, with D maybe TRBD2 (7 bases). The CDR3 spans 18 residues. Germline lookup yields CDR1 SEHNR and CDR2 FQNEAQ (reference sequence). Trimming removed 1 base at V and 5 bases at J, with 22 bases between. The CDR3, as DNA: TGTGCCAGCAGCTTAGTTTGGGGGGGGGCCATCGTAGAAGATACGCAGTATTTT. This sequence encodes CASSLVWGGAIVEDTQYF.

The chain carries TRBV6-2 or TRBV6-3 and TRBJ1-5; the D gene is possibly TRBD1 (5 bases). The CDR3 length is 15 residues. Germline CDR1 MNHEY, CDR2 SVGEGT. V lost 6 bases, J lost 2 bases, and 14 bases lay in between. The CDR3 bases are TGTGCCAGCAGACCATCCCAGGGAGGCAATCAGCCCCAGCATTTT. Protein product: CASRPSQGGNQPQHF.

This clonotype was detected a few times. The chain couples TRBV30 to TRBJ2-7, with 8 bases fitting TRBD1. V gave up 0 bases and J gave up 7 bases; unmatched junction bases: 8. Looked up from germline, CDR1 is GTSNPN and CDR2 is SVGIG (reference sequence). CDR3 length: 14 amino acids. The CDR3 bases are TGTGCCTGGAGTGTACAGGGGGGTTCGCGAGAGCAGTACTTC. It codes for CAWSVQGGSREQYF.

The table lists this clonotype with many counts. The chain recombines TRBV27 with TRBJ1-4, with TRBD1 matching 7 bases. Germline assignment: CDR1 MNHEY and CDR2 SMNVEV (reference sequence). The CDR3 runs 13 residues. V lost 6 bases, J lost 6 bases, and 4 bases stayed unmatched. In nucleotides, the CDR3 is TGTGCCAGCAGCAAAGACAGGGATGAAAAACTGTTTTTT. It codes for CASSKDRDEKLFF.

This clonotype was observed a few times. V and J are TRBV20-1 and TRBJ1-3; D gene uncertain. The CDR3 has 12 amino acids. V was cut by 7 bases and J by 7 bases, with 14 bases left in between. Germline V lookup: CDR1 DFQATT, CDR2 SNEGSKA (reference sequence). The CDR3 DNA reads as TGCAGTGGCGTCACGCCTGATAACACCATATATTTT. The encoded protein is CSGVTPDNTIYF.

J is TRBJ1-4 and V is TRBV7-9, with 8 bases lining up with TRBD1. Germline-derived CDR1 and CDR2 are SEHNR and FQNEAQ (reference sequence). V dropped 4 bases and J dropped 0; count of bases not matched to a gene: 13. CDR3 length: 19 amino acids. CDR3 bases: TGTGCCAGCAGCTCCAGGGGTACAGGGGGTAGCGCAACTAATGAAAAACTGTTTTTT. This gives the protein CASSSRGTGGSATNEKLFF.

This clonotype has only a few counts. This sequence joins TRBV6-5 and TRBJ2-3; D uncertain. CDR3 length: 13 amino acids. Trimming removed 1 base from V and 6 bases from J, with 8 bases in between. Per the germline V gene, CDR1 is MNHEY and CDR2 is SVGAGI. CDR3 sequence: CASSYFPRDTQYF. In DNA, the CDR3 is TGTGCCAGCAGTTACTTCCCGAGGGATACGCAGTATTTT.

This clonotype showed up just a few times. The V and J genes are TRBV6-2 or TRBV6-3 and TRBJ2-7; D not resolved. The germline CDR1 and CDR2 sequences are MNHEY and SVGEGT. The ends were cut back, 6 bases at V and 6 bases at J, with 15 bases in the middle. This CDR3 spans 13 amino acids. The CDR3 spells CASRDELVPEQYF. The CDR3 coding sequence is TGTGCCAGCAGAGACGAGTTAGTCCCCGAGCAGTACTTC.

This chain connects TRBV24-1 to TRBJ1-5, with TRBD1 identical over 9 bases. Per the germline V gene, CDR1 is KGHDR and CDR2 is SFDVKD. J gave up 5 bases and V 9 bases, and 4 bases lay outside the gene matches. The CDR3 length is 13 residues. The CDR3 region is CATSRDRDQPQHF. CDR3 sequence (DNA): TGTGCCACCTCCCGGGACAGGGATCAGCCCCAGCATTTT.

This clonotype was picked up a small number of times. The chain carries TRBV20-1 and TRBJ2-1; 12 positions agree with TRBD2. The CDR3 covers 17 residues. The trim removed 6 bases at V and 0 bases at J, leaving 9 bases unmatched. CDR1 is DFQATT, CDR2 SNEGSKA, per germline (reference sequence). The CDR3 DNA reads as TGCAGTGCCGCCGGGACTAGCGGGCCTGGCTCCTACAATGAGCAGTTCTTC. Amino acid sequence: CSAAGTSGPGSYNEQFF.